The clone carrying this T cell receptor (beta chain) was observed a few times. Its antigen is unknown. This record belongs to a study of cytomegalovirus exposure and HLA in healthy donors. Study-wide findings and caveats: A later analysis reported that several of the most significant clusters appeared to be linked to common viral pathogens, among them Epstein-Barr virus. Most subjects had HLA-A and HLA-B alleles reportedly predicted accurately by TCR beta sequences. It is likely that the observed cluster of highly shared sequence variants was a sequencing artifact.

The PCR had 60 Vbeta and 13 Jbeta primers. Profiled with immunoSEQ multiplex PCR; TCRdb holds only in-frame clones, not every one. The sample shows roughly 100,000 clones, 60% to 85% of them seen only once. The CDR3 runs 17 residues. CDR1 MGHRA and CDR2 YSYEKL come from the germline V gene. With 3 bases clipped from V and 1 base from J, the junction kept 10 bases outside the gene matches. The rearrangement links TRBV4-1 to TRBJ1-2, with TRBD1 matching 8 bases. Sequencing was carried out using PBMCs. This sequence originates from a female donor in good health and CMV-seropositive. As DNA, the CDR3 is TGCGCCAGCAGCCATAAAGGGACAGGACATTTTAACTATGGCTACACCTTC. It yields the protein CASSHKGTGHFNYGYTF.